This is a list of T cell receptor beta chains from one sample in a study of cytomegalovirus exposure and HLA in healthy donors. Produced via immunoSEQ multiplex PCR; TCRdb's table is partial and in-frame only. The sample holds 160,000 or so clones, approximately 80% seen once. The specimen was PBMCs. The source of these receptors is a woman aged 25-40 years in good health and CMV-seropositive. Both conserved end residues are part of each CDR3. Each record gives: V gene, J gene, CDR3 protein.

>TRBV27|TRBJ2-1
CASSKGMGLFHEQFF
>TRBV9|TRBJ2-1
CASSVAGSGGRSYNEQFF
>TRBV11-2|TRBJ2-7
CASSPRVFPTLSSYEQYF
>TRBV7-8|TRBJ2-1
CASSAWAGGFNEQFF
>TRBV6-1|TRBJ1-5
CASDRELGNQPQHF
>TRBV2|TRBJ2-3
CASSGSQPDTQYF
>TRBV5-1|TRBJ2-7
CASSLAGGIAYEQYF
>TRBV7-9|TRBJ1-2
CASSARGGYTF
>TRBV19|TRBJ1-1
CASNSRPTGENTEAFF
>TRBV19|TRBJ1-1
CASSRTPGTSEAFF
>TRBV7-2|TRBJ2-3
CASSLRGPSTDTQYF
>TRBV7-9|TRBJ2-7
CSSSPPTGLYEQYF
>TRBV7-3|TRBJ2-3
CASSRLAGFTDTQYF
>TRBV15|TRBJ2-1
CATSRDPGVWQFF
>TRBV11-2|TRBJ2-3
CASSQKGPPGQYF
>TRBV9|TRBJ1-6
CASSVSGTDSPLHF
>TRBV27|TRBJ2-3
CASSLGRTDTQYF
>TRBV6-5|TRBJ2-7
CASSYSPLADSYEQYF
>TRBV6-1|TRBJ2-1
CASREPGGGNEQFF
>TRBV5-6|TRBJ2-5
CASSLVLWTSDETQYF
>TRBV19|TRBJ2-5
CASRAGGYQETQYF
>TRBV5-1|TRBJ1-1
CASSPLDGRSNTEAFF
>TRBV7-2|TRBJ2-6
CASIPSSWAHSGANVLTF
>TRBV18|TRBJ1-1
CASSSTGLNTEAFF